One and the same sample provided the 3 T cell receptor beta chains below, sequenced in a study of CD8 T cells in Susac syndrome. About 0.45 to 1 ug RNA was reverse transcribed with random hexamers. TCRdb itself ran the immunoSEQ multiplex PCR reads through MiXCR, one entry per CDR3 protein. The table includes just over 150,000 distinct CDR3 sequences, around 95% detected once. The source material was CD8+ T cells from PBMCs. These receptors all come from a human donor with multiple sclerosis.

This clonotype turned up a few times. The chain carries TRBV4-1 and TRBJ2-7; no firm D call. The V gene lost 0 bases and the J gene lost 2 bases, with 5 bases spanning the gap. Germline assignment: CDR1 MGHRA and CDR2 YSYEKL. This CDR3 spans 13 amino acids. CDR3 in amino acids: CASSQDRTYEQYF. CDR3 sequence (DNA): TGCGCCAGCAGCCAAGATCGGACCTACGAGCAGTACTTC.

The rearrangement links TRBV3-1 to TRBJ1-6; 7 positions match TRBD1. CDR3 length equals 15 residues. Looked up from germline, CDR1 is LGHDT and CDR2 is YNNKEL (reference sequence). J lost 11 bases, V lost 4 bases, and 11 bases had no gene match. This CDR3 is CASSPKTGQWTPLHF. The CDR3 coding sequence is TGTGCCAGCAGCCCGAAGACAGGGCAGTGGACACCCCTCCACTTT.

The chain is built from TRBV3-1 and TRBJ1-5; D gene unclear. This CDR3 region has 15 residues. Germline V CDR1 and CDR2: LGHDT, YNNKEL (reference sequence). The V end lost 5 bases, the J end lost 3 bases, and 14 bases lay between the germline ends. CDR3 amino acids: CASSISVRFNQPQHF. The CDR3, as DNA: TGTGCCAGCAGCATCTCGGTCCGGTTCAATCAGCCCCAGCATTTT.